A single T cell receptor beta chain is shown here with its context. It lacks a known antigen. No per-base quality is available; no much larger clone lies one base away. TCRbeta CDR3 regions were sequenced with the immunoSEQ Assay. After extraction, genomic DNA underwent amplification by bias-controlled multiplex PCR, followed by high-throughput sequencing. The paper's data handling went like this. To quantify the absolute abundance of each unique TCRbeta CDR3 region, sequences were collapsed and filtered. Usable DNA was measured by amplifying reference genes present in all nucleated cells, and TCRbeta template counts were normalized to that usable DNA to estimate T cell fraction. Repertoire TCRs were annotated as SARS-CoV-2-specific by exact matching of V gene, CDR3 amino acid sequence and J gene to a known reactive TCR set. The reference SARS-CoV-2 TCR set came from MIRA and was filtered for enrichment in COVID-19-positive ImmuneCODE repertoires, removing public or cross-reactive TCRs. Using the MIRA antigens, annotated TCRs were further analysed by specific ORF or by position within an ORF. Breadth was defined as the number of annotated unique rearrangements divided by the total number of unique productive rearrangements, and depth was defined as the summed frequency of the annotated unique rearrangements. Two-sided Wilcoxon rank-sum tests were used to compare TCR breadth between groups. TCRdb provides this immuneACCESS table in a form limited to in-frame rearrangements. Some clones are lacking; in checked studies, under half of them reflect an unresolved V gene, and why the rest are absent is not known. From that table come the V and J calls and clone size; the DNA was used to work out D and trimming. The sample table shows 300,000 to 500,000 clones, and 75% to 90% are seen once. Under 4% of the sample lies in the top ten.

The sample's treatment or condition label is to be understood as: roughly 19 received Ad26.COV2.S at low or high dose, single or two shots; about 5 received placebo; per-sample allocation not given. For vaccine and placebo recipients, the sequenced repertoires came from samples collected on day 63 after the first injection. In Cohort 1b, about two dozen adults aged 18-55 years were enrolled at a single site in Boston, USA, between 29 July and 7 August 2020. Ad26.COV2.S consisted of a replication-incompetent adenovirus type 26 vector by which a prefusion-stabilized SARS-CoV-2 spike protein from the original Wuhan strain was expressed. The sample belongs to a study of Ad26.COV2.S vaccination and SARS-CoV-2 variants (dated by TCRdb to about 2021). For context, the study as a whole: Donors in the vaccine arm were drawn from COV1001, a multicentre, randomized, double-blind, placebo-controlled phase I-IIa trial testing Ad26.COV2.S in healthy adults. Dosing of Ad26.COV2.S was intramuscular, at either 5x10^10 or 1x10^11 viral particles, delivered as one shot or as two shots spaced 56 days apart. The specificity and breadth of SARS-CoV-2-reactive T cell receptors after Ad26.COV2.S vaccination were assessed by TCRbeta repertoire sequencing. The TCR-sequenced set comprised around 30 samples: some 19 Ad26.COV2.S vaccine recipients, 5 placebo recipients and 8 SARS-CoV-2 convalescent individuals. Participants in the trial were split at random into five groups of five each, receiving low-dose or high-dose Ad26.COV2.S once or twice, or else placebo on both occasions. Blinding of investigators to trial group allocation was maintained during experiments and outcome assessment. Summary of the overall study and its limitations: The study was not powered for comparison of responses between vaccine doses or regimens. According to the authors, total T cell responses may have been underestimated by the TCR breadth and depth analyses. Vaccine and placebo recipients had similar non-spike TCR breadth, a finding consistent with the vaccine containing only spike. After vaccination, substantial breadth of spike-specific CD8+ and CD4+ T cell responses was reported. Compared with placebo recipients, Ad26.COV2.S recipients showed higher spike-specific TCR breadth (P = 0.0014).

V gives up 3 bases and J gives up 5 bases, and the segment between their germline ends measures 11 bases. CDR1 and CDR2 are read off the germline V gene as ENHRY and SYGVKD. There are 14 amino acids in the CDR3, from cysteine to phenylalanine inclusive. The entry retains the CDR3 DNA only, 42 bases that are in frame from base 1. This sample comprised peripheral blood, obtained in a trial of Ad26.COV2.S vaccine versus placebo. The sequence was obtained from a person aged 18 to 65 who received the Ad26.COV2.S COVID-19 vaccine or a placebo. The chain is assembled from TRBV10-3 and TRBJ1-5; no D gene call is confident. Here the CDR3 is given as CAISDVGYDQPQHF. Read as DNA, the sequence is TGTGCCATCAGTGATGTGGGGTATGATCAGCCCCAGCATTTT.